The subject of this entry is one T cell receptor (beta chain). There is no known antigen for this receptor. Within one base of it there is no much larger clone, and no base qualities were kept. This record comes from a study of blood T cell repertoires in COVID-19 (dated by TCRdb to 2018 to 2021). With regard to the full study: Samples from collaborators originated in the United States, Italy and Spain and spanned both the acute and convalescent phases of COVID-19. The material from the prospective study consisted of cDNA or gDNA derived from T cells, B-cell-depleted T cells, or PBMCs. The samples were drawn from two sources: the first 160 participants of the ongoing ImmuneRACE study, and over 1,000 subjects contributed by 6 global collaborators. A freely available public database, intended as a resource for researchers studying the immune response to SARS-CoV-2, is where the repertoires were released. Sample metadata almost always included a de-identified subject ID, COVID-19 status, age in years and sex. Where HLA class I and class II types were available, the types were taken from metadata supplied by the sample provider, not from assay-based typing. Deeply sampled blood TCRbeta repertoires from subjects exposed to, actively infected with, or recovered from COVID-19 were included in the dataset. The research as a whole found: The quantity of clinical and demographic metadata differed by source and by participant and was supplied without curation.

The immunoSEQ Assay, a bias-controlled multiplex PCR, was used to amplify TCRbeta CDR3 regions from genomic DNA. The paper's processing steps were these. Within the assay, amplification of reference gene primers was used to estimate how many nucleated cells each sample contained. To quantify the absolute abundance of each unique TCRbeta CDR3 rearrangement, sequence reads were collapsed and filtered. For each sample, productive Simpson clonality was calculated as the square root of Simpson's diversity index across productive rearrangements. As stored in TCRdb, this immuneACCESS dataset retains in-frame rearrangements with V and J assigned. A fraction of the clones does not appear; measured against another copy, unresolved V genes explain less than half of the discrepancy, and the remainder lacks a known reason. Clonal size and the V and J genes are those of that table, whereas D and trimming came from the DNA. This sample gives approximately 50,000 clones in total; roughly nine tenths of them show up just once. The ten largest clones capture approximately 4% of the sample.

V lost 1 base and J lost 5 bases; the stretch between them is 11 bases long. Counted from cysteine to phenylalanine, this CDR3 has 14 amino acids. The read is trimmed to its CDR3 DNA, 42 bases read in frame from base 1. Sequences SNHLY (CDR1) and FYNNEI (CDR2) are obtained from the germline V gene. The collaborating institutions used their own protocols to collect whole blood in K2EDTA tubes. For TCRbeta analysis, collaborators shipped samples as frozen whole blood, isolated PBMCs, or DNA extracted from either of those sample types. This receptor was obtained from a human donor in a cohort sampled during active COVID-19. The V and J genes are TRBV2 and TRBJ1-2; the D gene lacks a confident call. Input material: peripheral blood. The CDR3: CASSEEAGWYGYTF. The DNA sequence follows: TGTGCCAGCAGTGAAGAGGCAGGATGGTATGGCTACACCTTC.